A selection of T cell receptor beta chains follows, all from one sample in a study of blood T cell repertoires in COVID-19. Using immunoSEQ multiplex PCR, the repertoire was profiled, and TCRdb retains in-frame clones only, with some absent. The sample includes approximately 230,000 clones, approximately 88% of them seen just once. Material: peripheral blood. The origin of the receptors is a woman aged 25 to 39 with COVID-19, enrolled during active disease. The CDR3 runs from the conserved cysteine through the conserved F or W. Each record gives: J gene, D gene, clone size, V gene, CDR3 protein, CDR3 DNA. The D gene is left open where the match is weak. Not all rows give a size; the values are once, few, many and, for expanded clones, a class.

J gene: TRBJ2-7
D gene: -
clone size: -
V gene: TRBV4-2
CDR3 protein: CASSQDGDSLVFEQYF
CDR3 DNA: TGTGCCAGCAGCCAAGACGGGGACTCGCTGGTCTTTGAGCAGTACTTC

J gene: TRBJ2-7
D gene: TRBD2
clone size: -
V gene: TRBV3-1/TRBV3-2
CDR3 protein: CASSQGSGGAYEQYF
CDR3 DNA: TGTGCCAGCAGCCAAGGTAGCGGGGGGGCCTACGAGCAGTACTTC

J gene: TRBJ2-1
D gene: TRBD2
clone size: -
V gene: TRBV7-2
CDR3 protein: CASSFGGGSYNEQFF
CDR3 DNA: TGTGCCAGCAGCTTCGGGGGGGGCTCCTACAATGAGCAGTTCTTC

J gene: TRBJ2-3
D gene: -
clone size: -
V gene: TRBV7-2
CDR3 protein: CASSLVPPPSSTDTQYF
CDR3 DNA: TGTGCCAGCAGCTTAGTTCCTCCCCCCTCTAGCACAGATACGCAGTATTTT

J gene: TRBJ2-2
D gene: -
clone size: few
V gene: TRBV5-4
CDR3 protein: CASSPTVSGQTTGELFF
CDR3 DNA: TGTGCCAGCAGCCCCACCGTCTCAGGACAGACCACCGGGGAGCTGTTTTTT

J gene: TRBJ2-7
D gene: TRBD1
clone size: -
V gene: TRBV6-2/TRBV6-3
CDR3 protein: CASSYSTTGTEGNEQYF
CDR3 DNA: TGTGCCAGCAGTTACTCAACTACTGGGACAGAGGGCAACGAGCAGTACTTC

J gene: TRBJ2-1
D gene: -
clone size: many
V gene: TRBV4-3
CDR3 protein: CASSRGLLANNEQFF
CDR3 DNA: TGCGCCAGCAGCCGCGGTTTACTAGCCAACAATGAGCAGTTCTTC

J gene: TRBJ2-1
D gene: -
clone size: few
V gene: TRBV10-1
CDR3 protein: CASSHDLHQQFF
CDR3 DNA: TGCGCCAGCAGTCACGACTTACATCAGCAGTTCTTC

J gene: TRBJ1-3
D gene: -
clone size: -
V gene: TRBV2
CDR3 protein: CASSYEGTSGNTIYF
CDR3 DNA: TGTGCCAGCAGTTACGAGGGAACCTCTGGAAACACCATATATTTT

J gene: TRBJ1-1
D gene: -
clone size: once
V gene: TRBV11-3
CDR3 protein: CASSLAGGNTEAFF
CDR3 DNA: TGTGCCAGCAGCTTAGCTGGCGGGAACACTGAAGCTTTCTTT

J gene: TRBJ2-2
D gene: TRBD1
clone size: -
V gene: TRBV10-3
CDR3 protein: CAISTTGTGGNGELFF
CDR3 DNA: TGTGCCATCAGTACGACCGGGACAGGGGGCAACGGGGAGCTGTTTTTT

J gene: TRBJ2-2
D gene: TRBD2
clone size: -
V gene: TRBV18
CDR3 protein: CASSRIAGENTGELFF
CDR3 DNA: TGTGCCAGCTCACGGATAGCGGGAGAGAACACCGGGGAGCTGTTTTTT

J gene: TRBJ2-5
D gene: TRBD2
clone size: -
V gene: TRBV27
CDR3 protein: CASSSSLAGETQYF
CDR3 DNA: TGTGCCAGCAGTTCATCACTAGCGGGAGAGACCCAGTACTTC

J gene: TRBJ1-2
D gene: -
clone size: -
V gene: TRBV6-2/TRBV6-3
CDR3 protein: CASSYVRLGAPSNYGYTF
CDR3 DNA: TGTGCCAGCAGTTACGTACGGCTGGGGGCTCCTTCTAACTATGGCTACACCTTC

J gene: TRBJ2-1
D gene: -
clone size: -
V gene: TRBV11-3
CDR3 protein: CASSPLRSGEQFF
CDR3 DNA: TGTGCCAGCAGCCCCCTCCGGAGCGGTGAGCAGTTCTTC

J gene: TRBJ1-1
D gene: TRBD1
clone size: -
V gene: TRBV28
CDR3 protein: CASTLTGVNTEAFF
CDR3 DNA: TGTGCCAGCACCCTGACAGGGGTGAACACTGAAGCTTTCTTT

J gene: TRBJ2-1
D gene: TRBD2
clone size: -
V gene: TRBV2
CDR3 protein: CASKPSGSSSSYNEQFF
CDR3 DNA: TGTGCCAGCAAGCCTAGCGGGAGTTCGAGCTCCTACAATGAGCAGTTCTTC

J gene: TRBJ2-1
D gene: -
clone size: -
V gene: TRBV9
CDR3 protein: CASSVAGPAGDEQFF
CDR3 DNA: TGTGCCAGCAGCGTAGCGGGTCCGGCCGGGGATGAGCAGTTCTTC

J gene: TRBJ1-1
D gene: -
clone size: -
V gene: TRBV7-2
CDR3 protein: CASSLDGTPNTEAFF
CDR3 DNA: TGTGCCAGCAGCTTAGATGGCACCCCGAACACTGAAGCTTTCTTT

J gene: TRBJ1-5
D gene: TRBD1
clone size: -
V gene: TRBV7-6
CDR3 protein: CASSSGTGIGQPQHF
CDR3 DNA: TGTGCCAGCAGCTCTGGGACAGGGATAGGTCAGCCCCAGCATTTT

J gene: TRBJ2-3
D gene: TRBD2
clone size: -
V gene: TRBV29-1
CDR3 protein: CSVRRLAGADTQYF
CDR3 DNA: TGCAGCGTGAGAAGACTAGCGGGGGCAGATACGCAGTATTTT

J gene: TRBJ2-3
D gene: TRBD2
clone size: once
V gene: TRBV7-2
CDR3 protein: CASSTEREIDTQYF
CDR3 DNA: TGTGCCAGCAGCACAGAGCGGGAGATTGATACGCAGTATTTT

J gene: TRBJ2-7
D gene: TRBD1
clone size: -
V gene: TRBV2
CDR3 protein: CASNRDRGPYEQYF
CDR3 DNA: TGTGCCAGCAATCGAGACAGGGGGCCCTACGAGCAGTACTTC

J gene: TRBJ1-1
D gene: TRBD1
clone size: -
V gene: TRBV10-2
CDR3 protein: CASRDGRTGNTEAFF
CDR3 DNA: TGCGCCAGCAGGGACGGTAGGACAGGTAACACTGAAGCTTTCTTT

J gene: TRBJ2-1
D gene: -
clone size: -
V gene: TRBV20-1
CDR3 protein: CSASYRGGVHEQFF
CDR3 DNA: TGCAGTGCTAGTTACCGAGGAGGGGTCCATGAGCAGTTCTTC

J gene: TRBJ1-6
D gene: TRBD1
clone size: once
V gene: TRBV10-3
CDR3 protein: CAIQGQGNSPLHF
CDR3 DNA: TGTGCCATCCAGGGACAGGGTAATTCACCCCTCCACTTT

J gene: TRBJ1-1
D gene: -
clone size: -
V gene: TRBV21-1
CDR3 protein: CPNPGQGMNTEAFF
CDR3 DNA: TGTCCCAACCCGGGACAGGGGATGAACACTGAAGCTTTCTTT

J gene: TRBJ1-6
D gene: -
clone size: -
V gene: TRBV6-5
CDR3 protein: CASRDTFGTLHF
CDR3 DNA: TGTGCCAGCAGGGATACATTCGGGACACTCCACTTT

J gene: TRBJ2-1
D gene: -
clone size: -
V gene: TRBV7-8
CDR3 protein: CASSFLGGNYNEQFF
CDR3 DNA: TGTGCCAGCAGCTTTCTTGGCGGAAACTACAATGAGCAGTTCTTC

J gene: TRBJ2-5
D gene: -
clone size: -
V gene: TRBV28
CDR3 protein: CATKGETQYF
CDR3 DNA: TGTGCCACCAAGGGGGAGACCCAGTACTTC

J gene: TRBJ2-2
D gene: TRBD2
clone size: -
V gene: TRBV5-1
CDR3 protein: CASSVAGGIFANTGELFF
CDR3 DNA: TGCGCCAGCAGCGTAGCGGGGGGAATTTTCGCGAACACCGGGGAGCTGTTTTTT

J gene: TRBJ1-1
D gene: TRBD1
clone size: once
V gene: TRBV5-1
CDR3 protein: CASSLGQGVLNTEAFF
CDR3 DNA: TGCGCCAGCAGCTTAGGACAGGGTGTATTGAACACTGAAGCTTTCTTT

J gene: TRBJ2-5
D gene: -
clone size: -
V gene: TRBV6-2/TRBV6-3
CDR3 protein: CASSMEETQYF
CDR3 DNA: TGTGCCAGCAGCATGGAGGAGACCCAGTACTTC

J gene: TRBJ1-5
D gene: -
clone size: -
V gene: TRBV11-2
CDR3 protein: CASSLSPRVGQPQHF
CDR3 DNA: TGTGCCAGCAGCTTATCTCCGAGGGTGGGTCAGCCCCAGCATTTT

J gene: TRBJ2-3
D gene: -
clone size: once
V gene: TRBV11-3
CDR3 protein: CASSTPSGFTDTQYF
CDR3 DNA: TGTGCCAGCAGCACCCCTTCGGGATTCACAGATACGCAGTATTTT

J gene: TRBJ1-2
D gene: TRBD1
clone size: -
V gene: TRBV11-2
CDR3 protein: CASSLTGGAYYGYTF
CDR3 DNA: TGTGCCAGCAGCTTAACAGGGGGAGCCTACTATGGCTACACCTTC

J gene: TRBJ1-5
D gene: -
clone size: -
V gene: TRBV23-1
CDR3 protein: CASSQSWGGHSNQPQHF
CDR3 DNA: TGCGCCAGCAGTCAATCGTGGGGGGGCCACAGCAATCAGCCCCAGCATTTT

J gene: TRBJ2-1
D gene: TRBD1
clone size: -
V gene: TRBV2
CDR3 protein: CASSRGTGGYHNEQFF
CDR3 DNA: TGTGCCAGCAGTAGAGGGACAGGGGGCTACCACAATGAGCAGTTCTTC

J gene: TRBJ1-5
D gene: -
clone size: -
V gene: TRBV2
CDR3 protein: CASSPGVEPQHF
CDR3 DNA: TGTGCCAGCAGTCCAGGGGTTGAGCCCCAGCATTTT

J gene: TRBJ2-6
D gene: TRBD1
clone size: -
V gene: TRBV7-9
CDR3 protein: CASSSGQGGANVLTF
CDR3 DNA: TGTGCCAGCAGCTCTGGACAGGGAGGGGCCAACGTCCTGACTTTC

J gene: TRBJ1-3
D gene: TRBD1
clone size: few
V gene: TRBV28
CDR3 protein: CASRISGQAHF
CDR3 DNA: TGTGCCAGCAGAATTTCGGGACAGGCTCATTTT

J gene: TRBJ2-3
D gene: TRBD2
clone size: -
V gene: TRBV18
CDR3 protein: CASSPPGLAGVSGTDTQYF
CDR3 DNA: TGTGCCAGCTCACCTCCGGGACTAGCGGGAGTGTCGGGCACAGATACGCAGTATTTT

J gene: TRBJ1-4
D gene: TRBD1
clone size: -
V gene: TRBV28
CDR3 protein: CASSLLSTGAEKLFF
CDR3 DNA: TGTGCCAGCAGTTTATTAAGTACAGGGGCTGAAAAACTGTTTTTT

J gene: TRBJ1-2
D gene: TRBD1
clone size: once
V gene: TRBV28
CDR3 protein: CASSTGAGYGYTF
CDR3 DNA: TGTGCCAGCAGTACAGGGGCGGGCTATGGCTACACCTTC

J gene: TRBJ1-1
D gene: TRBD1
clone size: -
V gene: TRBV28
CDR3 protein: CASRGQGARTEAFF
CDR3 DNA: TGTGCCAGCAGGGGACAGGGGGCAAGAACTGAAGCTTTCTTT

J gene: TRBJ2-1
D gene: -
clone size: -
V gene: TRBV10-3
CDR3 protein: CAISDVSSYNEQFF
CDR3 DNA: TGTGCCATCAGTGACGTGAGCTCCTACAATGAGCAGTTCTTC

J gene: TRBJ2-1
D gene: -
clone size: -
V gene: TRBV29-1
CDR3 protein: CSVGGGSGVDEQFF
CDR3 DNA: TGCAGCGTGGGGGGTGGGAGTGGGGTGGATGAGCAGTTCTTC

J gene: TRBJ1-1
D gene: -
clone size: -
V gene: TRBV7-2
CDR3 protein: CASSLAFRETEAFF
CDR3 DNA: TGTGCCAGCAGCTTAGCGTTCCGGGAGACTGAAGCTTTCTTT

J gene: TRBJ2-7
D gene: -
clone size: -
V gene: TRBV18
CDR3 protein: CASFSGSHEQYF
CDR3 DNA: TGTGCCAGCTTTTCGGGGAGCCACGAGCAGTACTTC

J gene: TRBJ2-1
D gene: -
clone size: -
V gene: TRBV5-1
CDR3 protein: CASSLRQDNEQFF
CDR3 DNA: TGCGCCAGCAGCTTGAGGCAGGACAATGAGCAGTTCTTC

J gene: TRBJ2-5
D gene: TRBD2
clone size: -
V gene: TRBV19
CDR3 protein: CASSTSGKQETQYF
CDR3 DNA: TGTGCCAGTAGTACTAGCGGGAAACAAGAGACCCAGTACTTC

J gene: TRBJ2-1
D gene: TRBD2
clone size: -
V gene: TRBV10-3
CDR3 protein: CAISESRDYGQQFF
CDR3 DNA: TGTGCCATCAGTGAGTCGCGGGACTACGGGCAGCAGTTCTTC